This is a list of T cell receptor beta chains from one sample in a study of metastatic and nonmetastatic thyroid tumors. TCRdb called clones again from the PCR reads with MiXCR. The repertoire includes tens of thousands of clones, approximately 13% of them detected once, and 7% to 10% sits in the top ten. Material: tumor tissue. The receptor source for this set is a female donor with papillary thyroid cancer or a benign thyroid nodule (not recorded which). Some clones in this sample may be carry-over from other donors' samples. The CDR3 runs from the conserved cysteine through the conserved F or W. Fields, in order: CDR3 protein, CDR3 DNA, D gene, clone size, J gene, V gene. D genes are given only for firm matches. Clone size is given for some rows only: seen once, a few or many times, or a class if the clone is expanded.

CASSNAASGREDIQYF	TGTGCCAGCAGCAACGCGGCTAGCGGACGTGAAGACATCCAGTACTTC	TRBD2	few	TRBJ2-5	TRBV6-1
CASSPTGGYSGAATGELFF	TGTGCCAGCAGTCCTACGGGGGGGTATAGCGGGGCGGCCACCGGGGAGCTGTTTTTT	TRBD2	many	TRBJ2-2	TRBV6-6
CATSVYRNQETQYF	TGTGCCACCAGCGTATACAGGAACCAAGAGACCCAGTACTTC	.	many	TRBJ2-5	TRBV15
CASSSTSGEQFF	TGCGCCAGCAGTTCAACCTCGGGTGAGCAGTTCTTC	.	.	TRBJ2-1	TRBV5-1
CASSGLAGQETQYF	TGTGCCAGCAGTGGACTAGCCGGGCAAGAGACCCAGTACTTC	TRBD2	many	TRBJ2-5	TRBV6-1
CATSDLRGEETQYF	TGTGCCACCAGTGATTTGCGCGGTGAAGAGACCCAGTACTTC	.	many	TRBJ2-5	TRBV24-1
CASSAELLGANVLTF	TGTGCCAGCAGCGCCGAGTTACTAGGGGCCAACGTCCTGACTTTC	.	many	TRBJ2-6	TRBV9
CASSLAGGEQFF	TGCGCCAGCAGCTTGGCGGGGGGCGAGCAGTTCTTC	.	many	TRBJ2-1	TRBV5-1
CASIETGLDYYGHTF	TGTGCCAGCATAGAGACAGGGCTCGACTACTATGGCCACACCTTC	TRBD1	few	TRBJ1-2	TRBV12-3/TRBV12-4
CSARENANGYTF	TGCAGTGCTAGAGAAAACGCGAACGGCTACACCTTC	.	many	TRBJ1-2	TRBV20-1
CASSKFGYTF	TGCGCCAGCAGTAAGTTTGGCTACACCTTC	.	many	TRBJ1-2	TRBV10-2
CASSPNRDTEAFF	TGTGCCAGCAGCCCGAACAGGGACACTGAAGCTTTCTTT	.	many	TRBJ1-1	TRBV2
CASSYELSSYEQYF	TGTGCCAGCAGTTACGAACTAAGCTCCTACGAGCAGTACTTC	.	many	TRBJ2-7	TRBV6-2/TRBV6-3
CATSRDRGPGGETQYF	TGTGCCACCAGCAGAGATCGGGGGCCAGGGGGAGAGACCCAGTACTTC	.	many	TRBJ2-5	TRBV15
CASSPPGGVETQYF	TGTGCCAGCAGCCCCCCGGGAGGCGTGGAGACCCAGTACTTC	TRBD2	many	TRBJ2-5	TRBV7-8
CASSIVAGVYNEQFF	TGTGCCAGCAGCATTGTAGCGGGAGTGTACAATGAGCAGTTCTTC	TRBD2	many	TRBJ2-1	TRBV7-2
CASSLSGTREDTQYF	TGTGCCAGCAGTTTATCGGGGACTAGGGAAGATACGCAGTATTTT	TRBD2	many	TRBJ2-3	TRBV27
CSAARIGGRGNEQFF	TGCAGTGCAGCTAGGATCGGGGGCCGCGGGAATGAGCAGTTCTTC	.	many	TRBJ2-1	TRBV20-1
CASSPSIVSGANVLTF	TGTGCCAGCAGCCCCTCGATAGTCTCTGGGGCCAACGTCCTGACTTTC	.	.	TRBJ2-6	TRBV9
CSARPPTGMNTEAFF	TGCAGTGCTAGACCCCCGACAGGAATGAACACTGAAGCTTTCTTT	.	many	TRBJ1-1	TRBV20-1
CASSYGLAQDNEQFF	TGTGCCAGCAGTTACGGACTAGCCCAGGACAATGAGCAGTTCTTC	TRBD2	.	TRBJ2-1	TRBV5-6
CASTPPARSLYNEQFF	TGTGCCAGCACCCCCCCCGCTAGATCCCTCTACAATGAGCAGTTCTTC	.	many	TRBJ2-1	TRBV7-9
CASSWRTAFGPQHF	TGTGCCAGCAGTTGGCGGACAGCCTTTGGGCCCCAGCATTTT	.	many	TRBJ1-5	TRBV28
CAIPTGKSSPLHF	TGTGCCATCCCGACAGGGAAGAGTTCACCCCTCCACTTT	TRBD1	many	TRBJ1-6	TRBV6-1
CASRQGYEQYF	TGTGCCAGCAGACAGGGCTACGAGCAGTACTTC	.	many	TRBJ2-7	TRBV2
CASSRGMNTEAFF	TGTGCCAGCAGCAGAGGTATGAACACTGAAGCTTTCTTT	.	many	TRBJ1-1	TRBV6-2/TRBV6-3
CASSFAGAEAFF	TGTGCCAGCAGTTTTGCGGGCGCTGAAGCTTTCTTT	.	many	TRBJ1-1	TRBV12-3/TRBV12-4
CSVEGLAGVQEQYF	TGCAGCGTTGAAGGGCTAGCGGGAGTTCAAGAGCAGTACTTC	TRBD2	many	TRBJ2-7	TRBV29-1
CASRVSGRAYNEQFF	TGTGCCAGCAGAGTTAGCGGGAGGGCCTACAATGAGCAGTTCTTC	TRBD2	many	TRBJ2-1	TRBV2
CSASPQAGGPGRGQPQHF	TGCAGTGCTAGTCCCCAGGCGGGGGGACCCGGCCGTGGGCAGCCCCAGCATTTT	.	.	TRBJ1-5	TRBV20-1
CASSLVGQGVSGANVLTF	TGTGCCAGCAGTTTAGTCGGACAGGGGGTATCTGGGGCCAACGTCCTGACTTTC	TRBD1	many	TRBJ2-6	TRBV12-3/TRBV12-4
CASSIGFQGARYEQYF	TGTGCCAGTAGTATAGGGTTTCAGGGGGCGCGGTACGAGCAGTACTTC	TRBD1	many	TRBJ2-7	TRBV19
CANSWANREQFF	TGTGCCAACAGCTGGGCCAATAGGGAGCAGTTCTTC	.	.	TRBJ2-1	TRBV5-4
CASNEGPSSYNEQFF	TGCGCCAGCAACGAGGGTCCTAGCTCCTACAATGAGCAGTTCTTC	.	.	TRBJ2-1	TRBV5-1
CASSWREDYGYTF	TGTGCCAGCAGTTGGCGGGAGGACTATGGCTACACCTTC	.	many	TRBJ1-2	TRBV6-1
CASGGQHNYEQYF	TGTGCCAGTGGGGGACAGCACAACTACGAGCAGTACTTC	TRBD1	many	TRBJ2-7	TRBV2
CASSGATGMKQFF	TGTGCCAGCAGTGGGGCGACAGGGATGAAGCAGTTCTTC	TRBD1	many	TRBJ2-1	TRBV6-1
CASSLDLSGTLRDTQYF	TGTGCCAGCAGCTTAGATCTTAGCGGGACCCTCAGGGATACGCAGTATTTT	TRBD2	many	TRBJ2-3	TRBV11-2
CASDDRVDLNTEAFF	TGTGCTAGTGACGACAGGGTCGACCTAAACACTGAAGCTTTCTTT	TRBD1	many	TRBJ1-1	TRBV12-5
CASSRNTEAFF	TGTGCCAGCAGCCGGAACACTGAAGCTTTCTTT	.	many	TRBJ1-1	TRBV6-2/TRBV6-3
CASTPVGTSGYEQYF	TGTGCCAGCACCCCCGTGGGGACTAGCGGTTACGAGCAGTACTTC	TRBD2	many	TRBJ2-7	TRBV6-1
CASSLAYGSYEQYF	TGTGCCAGCAGCTTAGCTTACGGCTCCTACGAGCAGTACTTC	.	.	TRBJ2-7	TRBV7-9